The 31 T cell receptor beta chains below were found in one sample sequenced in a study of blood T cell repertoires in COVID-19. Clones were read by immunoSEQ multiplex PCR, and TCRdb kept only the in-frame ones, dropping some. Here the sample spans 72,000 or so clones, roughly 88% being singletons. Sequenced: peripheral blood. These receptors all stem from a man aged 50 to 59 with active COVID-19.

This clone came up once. The CDR3 region is CASSDPGLNTGELFF. CDR3 DNA sequence: TGTGCCAGCAGTGATCCAGGGCTAAACACCGGGGAGCTGTTTTTT. The chain recombines TRBV2 with TRBJ2-2; D perhaps matches TRBD1 (5 bases). V lost 3 bases, J lost 2 bases, and 10 bases lay in between. Germline V lookup: CDR1 SNHLY, CDR2 FYNNEI. The CDR3 contains 15 residues. The complete variable domain, with remaining parts taken from reference TRBV2 and TRBJ2-2, reads EPEVTQTPSHQVTQMGQEVILRCVPISNHLYFYWYRQILGQKVEFLVSFYNNEISEKSEIFDDQFSVERPDGSNFTLKIRSTKLEDSAMYFCASSDPGLNTGELFFGEGSRLTVL.

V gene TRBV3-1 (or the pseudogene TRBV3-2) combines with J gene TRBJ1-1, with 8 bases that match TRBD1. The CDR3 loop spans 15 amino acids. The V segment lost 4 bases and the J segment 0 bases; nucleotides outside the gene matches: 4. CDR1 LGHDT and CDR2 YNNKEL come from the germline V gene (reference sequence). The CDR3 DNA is TGTGCCAGCAGCCCGGGACAGGTTTTGAACACTGAAGCTTTCTTT. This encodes CASSPGQVLNTEAFF.

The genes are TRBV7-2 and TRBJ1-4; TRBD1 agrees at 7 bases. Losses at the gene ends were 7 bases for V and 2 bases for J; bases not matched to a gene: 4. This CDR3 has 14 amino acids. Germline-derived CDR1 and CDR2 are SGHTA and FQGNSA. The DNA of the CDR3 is TGTGCCAGCACCCCGACAGGGACTAATGAAAAACTGTTTTTT. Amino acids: CASTPTGTNEKLFF.

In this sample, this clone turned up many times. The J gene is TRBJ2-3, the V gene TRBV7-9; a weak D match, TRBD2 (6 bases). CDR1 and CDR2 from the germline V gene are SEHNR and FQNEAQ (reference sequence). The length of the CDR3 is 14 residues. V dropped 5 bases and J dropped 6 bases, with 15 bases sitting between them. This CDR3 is CASSPVGGKDTQYF. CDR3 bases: TGTGCCAGCAGCCCCGTCGGGGGTAAGGATACGCAGTATTTT.

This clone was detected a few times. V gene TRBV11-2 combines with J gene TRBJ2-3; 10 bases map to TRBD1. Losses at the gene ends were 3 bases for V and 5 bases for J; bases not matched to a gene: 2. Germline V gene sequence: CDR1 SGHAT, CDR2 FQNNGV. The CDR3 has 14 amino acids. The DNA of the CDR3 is TGTGCCAGCAGCTTCCGGGACAGGGGAGATACGCAGTATTTT. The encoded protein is CASSFRDRGDTQYF.

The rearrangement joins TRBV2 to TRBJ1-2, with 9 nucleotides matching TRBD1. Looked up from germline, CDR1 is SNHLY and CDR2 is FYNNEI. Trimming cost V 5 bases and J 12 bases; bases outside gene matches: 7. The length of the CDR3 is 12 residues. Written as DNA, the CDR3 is TGTGCCAGCAGTCCCGGGACAGGGAAGGACACCTTC. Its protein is CASSPGTGKDTF. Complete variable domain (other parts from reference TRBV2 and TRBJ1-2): EPEVTQTPSHQVTQMGQEVILRCVPISNHLYFYWYRQILGQKVEFLVSFYNNEISEKSEIFDDQFSVERPDGSNFTLKIRSTKLEDSAMYFCASSPGTGKDTFGSGTRLTVV.

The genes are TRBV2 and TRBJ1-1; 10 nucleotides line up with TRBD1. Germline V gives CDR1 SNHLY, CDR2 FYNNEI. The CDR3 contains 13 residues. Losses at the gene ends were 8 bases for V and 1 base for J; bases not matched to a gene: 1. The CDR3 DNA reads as TGTGCCAGCGACAGGGGGCGGAACACTGAAGCTTTCTTT. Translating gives CASDRGRNTEAFF.

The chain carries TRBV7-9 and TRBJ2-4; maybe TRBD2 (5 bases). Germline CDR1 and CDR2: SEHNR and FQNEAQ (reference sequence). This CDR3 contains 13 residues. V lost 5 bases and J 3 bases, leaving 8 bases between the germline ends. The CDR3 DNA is TGTGCCAGCAGCCCCGGGGACAAAAACATTCAGTACTTC. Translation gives CASSPGDKNIQYF.

The CDR3 region is CASSQTGTSGYNEQFF. CDR3 in DNA: TGTGCCAGCAGCCAAACCGGGACTAGCGGTTACAATGAGCAGTTCTTC. The chain joins TRBV4-2 to TRBJ2-1; 11 bases agree with TRBD2. Germline CDR1 LGHNA, CDR2 YNFKEQ. Trimming removed 2 bases from V and 4 bases from J; junction bases left unmatched: 4. The CDR3 consists of 16 residues.

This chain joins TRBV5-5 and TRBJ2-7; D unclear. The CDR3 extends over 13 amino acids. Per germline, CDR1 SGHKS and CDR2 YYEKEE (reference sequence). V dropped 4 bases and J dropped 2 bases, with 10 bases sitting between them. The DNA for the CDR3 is TGTGCCAGCAGCCGAGCCACCCCCTACGAGCAGTACTTC. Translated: CASSRATPYEQYF. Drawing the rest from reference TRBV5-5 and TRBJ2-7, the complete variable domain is DAGVTQSPTHLIKTRGQQVTLRCSPISGHKSVSWYQQVLGQGPQFIFQYYEKEERGRGNFPDRFSARQFPNYSSELNVNALLLGDSALYLCASSRATPYEQYFGPGTRLTVT.

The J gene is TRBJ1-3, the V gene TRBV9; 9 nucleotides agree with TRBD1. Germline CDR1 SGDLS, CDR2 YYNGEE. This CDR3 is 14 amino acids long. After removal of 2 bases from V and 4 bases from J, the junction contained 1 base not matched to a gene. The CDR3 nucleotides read TGTGCCAGCAGCGTGGGACAGGGAGGAAACACCATATATTTT. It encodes CASSVGQGGNTIYF.

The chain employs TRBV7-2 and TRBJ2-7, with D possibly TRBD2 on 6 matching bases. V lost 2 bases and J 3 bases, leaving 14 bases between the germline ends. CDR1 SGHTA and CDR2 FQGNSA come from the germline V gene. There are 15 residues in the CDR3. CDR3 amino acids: CASSLRGRQSYEQYF. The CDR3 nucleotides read TGTGCCAGCAGCTTACGTGGGAGGCAAAGCTACGAGCAGTACTTC.

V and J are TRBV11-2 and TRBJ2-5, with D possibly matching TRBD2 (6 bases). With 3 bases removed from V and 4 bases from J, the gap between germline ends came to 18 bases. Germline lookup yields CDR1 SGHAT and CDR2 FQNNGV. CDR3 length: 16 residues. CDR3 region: CASSFGRGTSPETQYF. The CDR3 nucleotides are TGTGCCAGCAGCTTTGGGCGGGGCACTTCCCCAGAGACCCAGTACTTC.

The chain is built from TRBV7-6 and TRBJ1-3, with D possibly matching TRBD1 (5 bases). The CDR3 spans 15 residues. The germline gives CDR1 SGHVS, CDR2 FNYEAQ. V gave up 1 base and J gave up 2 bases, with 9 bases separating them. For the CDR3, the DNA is TGTGCCAGCAGCTTAGGTACAGGAACTGGAAACACCATATATTTT. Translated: CASSLGTGTGNTIYF.

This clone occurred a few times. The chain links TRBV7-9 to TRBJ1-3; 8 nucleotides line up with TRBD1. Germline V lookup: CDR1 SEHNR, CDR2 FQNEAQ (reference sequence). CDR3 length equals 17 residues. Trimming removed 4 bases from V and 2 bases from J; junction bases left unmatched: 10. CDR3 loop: CASSSGQGLVTGNTIYF. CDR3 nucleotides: TGTGCCAGCAGCTCCGGACAGGGTTTAGTGACTGGAAACACCATATATTTT.

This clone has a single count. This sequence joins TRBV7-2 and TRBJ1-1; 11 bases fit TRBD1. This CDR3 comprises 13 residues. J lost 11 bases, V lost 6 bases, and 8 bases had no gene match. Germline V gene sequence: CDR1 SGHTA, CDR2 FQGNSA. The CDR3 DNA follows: TGTGCCAGCAGTCCGGACAGGGGGCGTGAGGCTTTCTTT. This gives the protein CASSPDRGREAFF.

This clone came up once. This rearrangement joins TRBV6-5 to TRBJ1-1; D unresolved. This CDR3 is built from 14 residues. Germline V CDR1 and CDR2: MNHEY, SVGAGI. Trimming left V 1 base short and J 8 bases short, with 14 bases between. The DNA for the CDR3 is TGTGCCAGCAGTTACTTTTTGGAGGGAAAAGAAGCTTTCTTT. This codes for CASSYFLEGKEAFF.

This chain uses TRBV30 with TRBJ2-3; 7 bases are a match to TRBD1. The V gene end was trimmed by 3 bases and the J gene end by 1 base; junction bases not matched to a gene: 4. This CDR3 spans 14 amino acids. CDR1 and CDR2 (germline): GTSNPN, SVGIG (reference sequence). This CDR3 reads CAWRFTGGTDTQYF. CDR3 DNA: TGTGCCTGGAGATTTACAGGGGGCACAGATACGCAGTATTTT.

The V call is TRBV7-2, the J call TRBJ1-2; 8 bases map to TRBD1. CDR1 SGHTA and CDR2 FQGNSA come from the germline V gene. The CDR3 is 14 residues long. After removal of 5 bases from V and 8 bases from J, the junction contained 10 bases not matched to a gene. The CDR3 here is CASSPERTGTGYTF. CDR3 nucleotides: TGTGCCAGCAGCCCGGAAAGGACAGGGACCGGCTACACCTTC.

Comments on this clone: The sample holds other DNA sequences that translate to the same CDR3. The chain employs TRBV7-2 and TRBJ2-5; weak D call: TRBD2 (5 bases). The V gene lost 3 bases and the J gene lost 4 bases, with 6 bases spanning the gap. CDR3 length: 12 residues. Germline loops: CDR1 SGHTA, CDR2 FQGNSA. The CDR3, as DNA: TGTGCCAGCAGCTTGGGGAGAGAGACCCAGTACTTC. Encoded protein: CASSLGRETQYF.

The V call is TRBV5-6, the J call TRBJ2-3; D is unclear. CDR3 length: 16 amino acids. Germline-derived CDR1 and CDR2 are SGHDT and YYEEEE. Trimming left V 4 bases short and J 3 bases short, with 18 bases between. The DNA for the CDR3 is TGTGCCAGCAGCCGAGGCGATCGGGTTTTTACAGATACGCAGTATTTT. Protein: CASSRGDRVFTDTQYF.

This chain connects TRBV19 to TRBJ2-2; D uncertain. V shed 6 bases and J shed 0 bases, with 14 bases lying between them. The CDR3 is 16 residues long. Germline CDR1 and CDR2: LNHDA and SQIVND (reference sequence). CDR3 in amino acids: CASRKSGSANTGELFF. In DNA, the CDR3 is TGTGCCAGTAGGAAGAGTGGCAGCGCGAACACCGGGGAGCTGTTTTTT.

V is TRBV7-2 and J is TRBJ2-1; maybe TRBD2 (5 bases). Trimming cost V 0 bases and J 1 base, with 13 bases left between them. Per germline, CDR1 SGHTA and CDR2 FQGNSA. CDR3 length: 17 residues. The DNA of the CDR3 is TGTGCCAGCAGCTTAGCCCCAAGGGAGCGGTCCTACAATGAGCAGTTCTTC. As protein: CASSLAPRERSYNEQFF.

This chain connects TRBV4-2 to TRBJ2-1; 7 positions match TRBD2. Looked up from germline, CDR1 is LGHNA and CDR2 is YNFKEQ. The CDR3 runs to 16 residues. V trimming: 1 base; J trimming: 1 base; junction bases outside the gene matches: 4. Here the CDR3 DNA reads TGTGCCAGCAGCCAAGTGCGGGAGACATCCTACAATGAGCAGTTCTTC. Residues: CASSQVRETSYNEQFF.

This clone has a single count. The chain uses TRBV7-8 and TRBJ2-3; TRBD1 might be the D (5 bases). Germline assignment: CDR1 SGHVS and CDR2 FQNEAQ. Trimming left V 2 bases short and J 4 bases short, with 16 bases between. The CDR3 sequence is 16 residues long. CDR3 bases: TGTGCCAGCAGCTTATCGTTAGGACCAGGGTCAGATACGCAGTATTTT. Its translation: CASSLSLGPGSDTQYF.

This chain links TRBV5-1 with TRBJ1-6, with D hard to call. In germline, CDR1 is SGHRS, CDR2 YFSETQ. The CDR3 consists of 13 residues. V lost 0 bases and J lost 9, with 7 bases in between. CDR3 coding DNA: TGCGCCAGCAGCTTGGAACAGCCTTCACCCCTCCACTTT. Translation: CASSLEQPSPLHF.

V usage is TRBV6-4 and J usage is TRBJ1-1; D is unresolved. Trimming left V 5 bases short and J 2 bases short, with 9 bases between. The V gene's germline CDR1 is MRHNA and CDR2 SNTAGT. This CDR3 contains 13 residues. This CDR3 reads CASSKEGNTEAFF. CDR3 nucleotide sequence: TGTGCCAGCAGTAAAGAGGGTAACACTGAAGCTTTCTTT.

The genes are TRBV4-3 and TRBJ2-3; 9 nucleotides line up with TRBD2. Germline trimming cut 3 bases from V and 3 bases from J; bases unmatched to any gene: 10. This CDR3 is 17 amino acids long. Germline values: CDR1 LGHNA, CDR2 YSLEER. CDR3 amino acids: CASSHGSSGAGTDTQYF. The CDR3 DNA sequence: TGCGCCAGCAGCCACGGATCTAGCGGGGCCGGGACAGATACGCAGTATTTT.

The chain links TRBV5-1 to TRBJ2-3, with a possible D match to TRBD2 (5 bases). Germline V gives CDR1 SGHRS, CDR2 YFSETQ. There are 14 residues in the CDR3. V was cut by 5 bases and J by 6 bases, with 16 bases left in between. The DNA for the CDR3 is TGCGCCAGCAGTTCCTCCAGGACGGGGGATACGCAGTATTTT. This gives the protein CASSSSRTGDTQYF.

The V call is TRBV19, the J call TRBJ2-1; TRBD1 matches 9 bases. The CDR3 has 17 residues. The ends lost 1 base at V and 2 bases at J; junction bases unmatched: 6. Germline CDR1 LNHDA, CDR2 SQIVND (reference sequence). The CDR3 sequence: CASSIVRGQGAYNEQFF. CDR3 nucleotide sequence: TGTGCCAGTAGTATAGTACGGGGACAGGGTGCCTACAATGAGCAGTTCTTC.

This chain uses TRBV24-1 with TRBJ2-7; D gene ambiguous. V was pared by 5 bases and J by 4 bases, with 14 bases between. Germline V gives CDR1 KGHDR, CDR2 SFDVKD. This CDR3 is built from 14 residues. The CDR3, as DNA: TGTGCCACCAGTGGGCCAGGCCCCAGGTACGAGCAGTACTTC. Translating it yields CATSGPGPRYEQYF.